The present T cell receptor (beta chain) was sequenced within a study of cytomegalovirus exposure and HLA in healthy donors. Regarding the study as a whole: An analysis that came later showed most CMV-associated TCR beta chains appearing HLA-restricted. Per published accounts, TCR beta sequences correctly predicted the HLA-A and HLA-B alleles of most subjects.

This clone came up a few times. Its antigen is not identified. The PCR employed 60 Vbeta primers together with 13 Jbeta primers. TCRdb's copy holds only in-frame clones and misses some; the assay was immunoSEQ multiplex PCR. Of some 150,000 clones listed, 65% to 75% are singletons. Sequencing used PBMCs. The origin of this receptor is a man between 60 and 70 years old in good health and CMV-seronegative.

CDR3 in DNA: TGCAGCGTGACGACAGGGGCCCAGTACTTC. It yields the protein CSVTTGAQYF. The V call is TRBV29-1, the J call TRBJ2-5, with 8 bases lining up with TRBD1. CDR1 SQVTM and CDR2 ANQGSEA come from the germline V gene. The CDR3 covers 10 residues. Trimming took 6 bases from V and 9 from J; bases not matched to a gene: 3.